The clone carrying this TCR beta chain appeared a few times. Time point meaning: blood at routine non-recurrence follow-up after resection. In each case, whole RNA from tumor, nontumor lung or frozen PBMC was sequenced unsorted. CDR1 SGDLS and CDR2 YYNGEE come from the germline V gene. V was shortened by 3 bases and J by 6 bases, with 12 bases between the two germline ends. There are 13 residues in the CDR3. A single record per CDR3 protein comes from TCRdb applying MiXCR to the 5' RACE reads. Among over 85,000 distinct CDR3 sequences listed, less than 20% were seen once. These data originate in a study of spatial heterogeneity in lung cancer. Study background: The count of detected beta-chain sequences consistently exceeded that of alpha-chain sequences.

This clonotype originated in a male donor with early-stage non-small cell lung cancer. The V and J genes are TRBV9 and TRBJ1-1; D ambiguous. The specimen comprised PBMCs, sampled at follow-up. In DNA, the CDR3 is TGTGCCAGCAGCGGGTGGCCAGGTTCTGAAGCTTTCTTT. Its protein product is CASSGWPGSEAFF. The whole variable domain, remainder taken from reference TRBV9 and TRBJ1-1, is DSGVTQTPKHLITATGQRVTLRCSPRSGDLSVYWYQQSLDQGLQFLIQYYNGEERAKGNILERFSAQQFPDLHSELNLSSLELGDSALYFCASSGWPGSEAFFGQGTRLTVV.